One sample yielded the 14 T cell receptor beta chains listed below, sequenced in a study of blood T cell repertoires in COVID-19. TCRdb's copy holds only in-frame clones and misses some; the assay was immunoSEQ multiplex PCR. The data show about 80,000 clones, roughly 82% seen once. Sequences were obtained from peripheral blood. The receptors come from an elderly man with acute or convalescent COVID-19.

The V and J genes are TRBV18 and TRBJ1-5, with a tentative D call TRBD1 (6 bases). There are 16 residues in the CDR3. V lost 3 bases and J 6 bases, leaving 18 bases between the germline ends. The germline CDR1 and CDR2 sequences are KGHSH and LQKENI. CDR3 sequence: CASSPRTEGWGQPQHF. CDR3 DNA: TGTGCCAGCTCACCGCGGACAGAGGGATGGGGTCAGCCCCAGCATTTT.

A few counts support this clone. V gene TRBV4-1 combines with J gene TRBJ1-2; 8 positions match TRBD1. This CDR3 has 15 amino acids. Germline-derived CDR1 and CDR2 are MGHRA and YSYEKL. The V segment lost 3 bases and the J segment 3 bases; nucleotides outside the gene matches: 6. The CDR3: CASSHDPGQDYGYTF. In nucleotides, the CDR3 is TGCGCCAGCAGCCACGACCCGGGACAGGACTATGGCTACACCTTC.

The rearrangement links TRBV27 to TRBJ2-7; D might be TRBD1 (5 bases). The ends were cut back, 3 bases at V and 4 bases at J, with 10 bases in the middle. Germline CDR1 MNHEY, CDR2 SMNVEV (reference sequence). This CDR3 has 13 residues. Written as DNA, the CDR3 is TGTGCCAGCAGTTTGTTCAGGGTTTACGAGCAGTACTTC. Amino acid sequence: CASSLFRVYEQYF.

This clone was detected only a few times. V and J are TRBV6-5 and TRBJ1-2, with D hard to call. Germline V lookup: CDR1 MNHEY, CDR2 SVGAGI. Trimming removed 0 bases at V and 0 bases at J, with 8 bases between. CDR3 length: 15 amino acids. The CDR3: CASSYSVLANYGYTF. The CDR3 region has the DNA TGTGCCAGCAGTTACTCAGTGTTAGCTAACTATGGCTACACCTTC.

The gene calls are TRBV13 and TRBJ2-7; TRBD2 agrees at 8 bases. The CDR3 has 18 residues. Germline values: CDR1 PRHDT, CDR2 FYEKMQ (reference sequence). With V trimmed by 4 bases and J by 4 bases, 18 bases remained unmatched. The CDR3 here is CASSSKRGRYEEYYEQYF. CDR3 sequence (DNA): TGTGCCAGCAGCTCGAAGCGGGGGCGCTACGAAGAGTATTACGAGCAGTACTTC.

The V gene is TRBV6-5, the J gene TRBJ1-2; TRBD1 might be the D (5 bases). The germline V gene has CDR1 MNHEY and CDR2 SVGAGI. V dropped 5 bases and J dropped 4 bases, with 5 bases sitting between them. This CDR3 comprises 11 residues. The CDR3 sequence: CASSRGYGYTF. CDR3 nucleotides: TGTGCCAGCAGTAGGGGCTATGGCTACACCTTC.

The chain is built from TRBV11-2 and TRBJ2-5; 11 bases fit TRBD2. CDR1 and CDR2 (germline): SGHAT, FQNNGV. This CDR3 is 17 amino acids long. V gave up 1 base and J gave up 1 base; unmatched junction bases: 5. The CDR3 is CASSLGPSGGIQETQYF. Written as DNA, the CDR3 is TGTGCCAGCAGCTTAGGTCCTAGCGGGGGGATCCAAGAGACCCAGTACTTC.

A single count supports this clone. CDR3 DNA sequence: TGTGCCAGCAGTTCCCGGGACTACGAGCAGTACTTC. Translating it yields CASSSRDYEQYF. The V gene is TRBV6-5, the J gene TRBJ2-7; maybe TRBD2 (5 bases). The CDR3 extends over 12 amino acids. Trimming shortened V by 4 bases and J by 3 bases, and 7 bases separated the two germline ends. The V gene's germline CDR1 is MNHEY and CDR2 SVGAGI.

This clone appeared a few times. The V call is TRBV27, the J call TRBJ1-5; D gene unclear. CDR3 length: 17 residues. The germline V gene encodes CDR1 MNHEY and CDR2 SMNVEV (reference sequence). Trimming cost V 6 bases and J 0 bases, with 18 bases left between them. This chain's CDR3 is CASRRTATPYSNQPQHF. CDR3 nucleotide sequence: TGTGCCAGCAGACGGACTGCTACGCCTTATAGCAATCAGCCCCAGCATTTT.

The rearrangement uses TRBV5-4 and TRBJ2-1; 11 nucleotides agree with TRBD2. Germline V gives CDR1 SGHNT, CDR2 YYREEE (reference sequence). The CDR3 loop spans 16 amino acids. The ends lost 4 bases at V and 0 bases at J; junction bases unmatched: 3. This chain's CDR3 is CASSLGTSGSYNEQFF. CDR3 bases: TGTGCCAGCAGCCTAGGGACTAGCGGCTCCTACAATGAGCAGTTCTTC.

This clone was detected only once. The CDR3 protein is CASSLGSDGTQYF. CDR3 bases: TGCGCCAGCAGCTTGGGTAGCGACGGGACCCAGTACTTC. The rearrangement links TRBV5-1 to TRBJ2-5; tentatively, D is TRBD2 (5 bases). Germline lookup yields CDR1 SGHRS and CDR2 YFSETQ. The CDR3 consists of 13 residues. Trimming removed 0 bases from V and 7 bases from J, with 10 bases in between.

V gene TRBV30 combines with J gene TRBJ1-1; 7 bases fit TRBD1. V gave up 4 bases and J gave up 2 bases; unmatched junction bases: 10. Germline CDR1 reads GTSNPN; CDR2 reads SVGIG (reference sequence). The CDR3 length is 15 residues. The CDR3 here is CAWTRGGTDNTEAFF. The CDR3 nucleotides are TGTGCCTGGACCCGTGGGGGGACAGATAACACTGAAGCTTTCTTT.

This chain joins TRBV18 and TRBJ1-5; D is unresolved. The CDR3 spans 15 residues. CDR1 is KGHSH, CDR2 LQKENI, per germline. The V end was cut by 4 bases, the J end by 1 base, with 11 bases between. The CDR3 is CASSLYGNSNQPQHF. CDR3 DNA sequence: TGTGCCAGCTCACTGTACGGGAACAGCAATCAGCCCCAGCATTTT.

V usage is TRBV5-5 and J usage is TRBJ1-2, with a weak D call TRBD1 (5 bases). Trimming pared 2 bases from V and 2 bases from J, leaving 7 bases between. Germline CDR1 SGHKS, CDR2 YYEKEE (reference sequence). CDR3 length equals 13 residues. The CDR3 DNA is TGTGCCAGCAGCTTAGACAGCAACTATGGCTACACCTTC. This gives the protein CASSLDSNYGYTF.